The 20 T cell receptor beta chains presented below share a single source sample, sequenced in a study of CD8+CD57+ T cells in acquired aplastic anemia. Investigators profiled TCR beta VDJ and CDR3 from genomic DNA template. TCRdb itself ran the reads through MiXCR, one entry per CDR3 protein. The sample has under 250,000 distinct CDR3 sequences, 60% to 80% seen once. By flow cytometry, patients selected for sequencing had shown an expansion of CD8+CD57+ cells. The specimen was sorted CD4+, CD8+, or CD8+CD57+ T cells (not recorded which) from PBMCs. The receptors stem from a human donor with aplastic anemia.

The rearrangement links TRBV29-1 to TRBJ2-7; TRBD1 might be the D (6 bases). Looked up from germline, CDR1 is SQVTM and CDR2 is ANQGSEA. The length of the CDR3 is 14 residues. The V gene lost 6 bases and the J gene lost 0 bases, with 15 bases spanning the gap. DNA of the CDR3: TGCAGCGTCGTCACAGGGATACCCTCCTACGAGCAGTACTTC. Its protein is CSVVTGIPSYEQYF.

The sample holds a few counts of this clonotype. CDR3 residues: CASSEAQGQGLGYTF. CDR3 nucleotides: TGTGCCAGCAGTGAAGCGCAGGGACAGGGACTTGGCTACACCTTC. The V gene is TRBV2, the J gene TRBJ1-2, with TRBD1 matching 9 bases. The germline CDR1 and CDR2 sequences are SNHLY and FYNNEI. The CDR3 totals 15 residues. The V segment lost 0 bases and the J segment 7 bases; nucleotides outside the gene matches: 6.

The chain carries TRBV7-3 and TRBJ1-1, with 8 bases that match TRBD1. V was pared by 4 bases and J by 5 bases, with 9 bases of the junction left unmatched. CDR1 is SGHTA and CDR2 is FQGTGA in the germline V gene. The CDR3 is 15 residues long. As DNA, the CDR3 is TGTGCCAGCAGCTCGCAGACGACAGGGGTTACTGAAGCTTTCTTT. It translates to CASSSQTTGVTEAFF.

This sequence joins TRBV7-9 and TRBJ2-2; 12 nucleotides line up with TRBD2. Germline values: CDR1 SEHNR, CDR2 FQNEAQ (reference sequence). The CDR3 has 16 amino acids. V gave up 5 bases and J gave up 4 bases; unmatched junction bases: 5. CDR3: CASSLLAGGPTGELFF. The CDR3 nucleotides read TGTGCCAGCAGCCTGCTAGCGGGGGGGCCCACCGGGGAGCTGTTTTTT.

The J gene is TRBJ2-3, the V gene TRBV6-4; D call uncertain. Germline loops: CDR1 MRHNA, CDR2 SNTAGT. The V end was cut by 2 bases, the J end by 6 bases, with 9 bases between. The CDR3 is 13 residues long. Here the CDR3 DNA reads TGTGCCAGCAGTGACCGAGACTCCGATACGCAGTATTTT. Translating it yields CASSDRDSDTQYF.

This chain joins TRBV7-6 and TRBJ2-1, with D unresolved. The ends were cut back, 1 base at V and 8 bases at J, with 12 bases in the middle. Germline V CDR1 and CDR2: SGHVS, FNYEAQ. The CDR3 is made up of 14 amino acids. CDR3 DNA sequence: TGTGCCAGCAGCTTAGACCCCCTTGTCCATGAGCAGTTCTTC. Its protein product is CASSLDPLVHEQFF.

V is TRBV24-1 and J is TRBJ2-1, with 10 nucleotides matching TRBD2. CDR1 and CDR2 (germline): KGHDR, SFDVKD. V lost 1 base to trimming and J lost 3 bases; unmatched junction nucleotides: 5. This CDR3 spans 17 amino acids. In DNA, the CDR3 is TGTGCCACCAGTGATTTTCCTTTAGCGGGAGGCTACAATGAGCAGTTCTTC. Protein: CATSDFPLAGGYNEQFF.

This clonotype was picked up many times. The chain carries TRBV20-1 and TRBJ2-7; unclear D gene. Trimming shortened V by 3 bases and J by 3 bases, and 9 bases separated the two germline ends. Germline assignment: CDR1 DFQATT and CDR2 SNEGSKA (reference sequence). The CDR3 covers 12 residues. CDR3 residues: CSARARSYEQYF. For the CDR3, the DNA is TGCAGTGCTAGGGCGCGGAGCTACGAGCAGTACTTC.

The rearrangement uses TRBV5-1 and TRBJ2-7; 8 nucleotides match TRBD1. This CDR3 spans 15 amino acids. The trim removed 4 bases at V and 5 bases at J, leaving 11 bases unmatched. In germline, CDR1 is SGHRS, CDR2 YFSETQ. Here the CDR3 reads CASSAPRQGSDEQYF. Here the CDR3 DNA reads TGCGCCAGCAGCGCCCCGCGACAGGGGAGCGACGAGCAGTACTTC.

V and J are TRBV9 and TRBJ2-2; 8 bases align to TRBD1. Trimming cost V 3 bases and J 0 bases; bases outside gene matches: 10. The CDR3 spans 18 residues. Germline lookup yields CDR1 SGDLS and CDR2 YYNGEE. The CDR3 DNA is TGTGCCAGCAGCGCTCTGACAGGGGCCGCTACGAACACCGGGGAGCTGTTTTTT. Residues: CASSALTGAATNTGELFF.

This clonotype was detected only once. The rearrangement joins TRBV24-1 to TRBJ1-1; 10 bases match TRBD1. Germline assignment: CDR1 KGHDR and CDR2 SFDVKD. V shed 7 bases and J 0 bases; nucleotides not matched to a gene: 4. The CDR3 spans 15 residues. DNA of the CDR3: TGTGCCACCAGGGGACAGGGGCTTATGAACACTGAAGCTTTCTTT. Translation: CATRGQGLMNTEAFF.

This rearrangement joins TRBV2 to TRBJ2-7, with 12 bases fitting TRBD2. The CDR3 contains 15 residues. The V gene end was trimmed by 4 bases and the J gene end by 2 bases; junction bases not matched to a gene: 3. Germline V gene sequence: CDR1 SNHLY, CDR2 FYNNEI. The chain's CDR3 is CASSVTSGGPYEQYF. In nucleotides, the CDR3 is TGTGCCAGCAGTGTGACTAGCGGGGGACCCTACGAGCAGTACTTC.

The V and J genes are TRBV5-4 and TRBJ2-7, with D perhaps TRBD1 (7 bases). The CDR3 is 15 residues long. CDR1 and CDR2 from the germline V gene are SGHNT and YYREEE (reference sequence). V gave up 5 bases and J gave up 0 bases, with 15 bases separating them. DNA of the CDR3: TGTGCCAGCAGAGAGACAGGGAGGCCCTCCTACGAGCAGTACTTC. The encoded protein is CASRETGRPSYEQYF.

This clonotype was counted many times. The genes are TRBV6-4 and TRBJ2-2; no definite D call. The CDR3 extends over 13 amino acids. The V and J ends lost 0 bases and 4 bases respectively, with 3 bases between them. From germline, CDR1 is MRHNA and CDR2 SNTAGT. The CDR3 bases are TGTGCCAGCAGTGACTCGGCCACCGGGGAGCTGTTTTTT. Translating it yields CASSDSATGELFF.

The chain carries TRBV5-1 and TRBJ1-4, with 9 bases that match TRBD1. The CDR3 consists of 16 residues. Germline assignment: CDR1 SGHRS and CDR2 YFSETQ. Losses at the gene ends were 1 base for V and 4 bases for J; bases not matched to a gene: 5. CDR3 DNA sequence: TGCGCCAGCAGCTTGAGGACAGGGGCGAATAATGAAAAACTGTTTTTT. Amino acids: CASSLRTGANNEKLFF. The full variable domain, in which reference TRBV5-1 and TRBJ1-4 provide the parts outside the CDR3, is KAGVTQTPRYLIKTRGQQVTLSCSPISGHRSVSWYQQTPGQGLQFLFEYFSETQRNKGNFPGRFSGRQFSNSRSEMNVSTLELGDSALYLCASSLRTGANNEKLFFGSGTQLSVL.

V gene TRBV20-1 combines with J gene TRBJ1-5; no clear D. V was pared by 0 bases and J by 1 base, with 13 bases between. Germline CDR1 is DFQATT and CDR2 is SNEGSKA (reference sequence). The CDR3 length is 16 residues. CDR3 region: CSARDRLGLSNQPQHF. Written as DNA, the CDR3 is TGCAGTGCTAGAGATCGTTTAGGGTTAAGCAATCAGCCCCAGCATTTT.

The CDR3 DNA reads TGTGCCAGCAGCATCCGGGACTCCTCCTACAATGAGCAGTTCTTC. The encoded protein is CASSIRDSSYNEQFF. This chain uses TRBV2 with TRBJ2-1, with a weak D call TRBD2 (6 bases). Trimming left V 6 bases short and J 0 bases short, with 12 bases between. Germline assignment: CDR1 SNHLY and CDR2 FYNNEI. This CDR3 contains 15 residues.

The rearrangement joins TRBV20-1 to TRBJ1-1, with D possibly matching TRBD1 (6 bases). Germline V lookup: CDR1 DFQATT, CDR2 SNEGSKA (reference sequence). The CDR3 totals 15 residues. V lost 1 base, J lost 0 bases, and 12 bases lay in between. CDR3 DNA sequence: TGCAGTGCTAGAGGGGGAGGGGACATGAACACTGAAGCTTTCTTT. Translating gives CSARGGGDMNTEAFF.

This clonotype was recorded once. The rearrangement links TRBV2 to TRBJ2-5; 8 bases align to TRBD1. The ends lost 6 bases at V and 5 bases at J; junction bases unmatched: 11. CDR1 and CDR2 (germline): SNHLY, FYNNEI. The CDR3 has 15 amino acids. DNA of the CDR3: TGTGCCAGCAGCCCTTTGACAGGGGCGATGGAGACCCAGTACTTC. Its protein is CASSPLTGAMETQYF.

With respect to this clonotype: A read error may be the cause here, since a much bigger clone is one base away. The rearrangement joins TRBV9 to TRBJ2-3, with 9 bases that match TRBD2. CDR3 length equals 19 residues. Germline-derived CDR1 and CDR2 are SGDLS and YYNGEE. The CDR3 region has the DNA TGTACCAGCAGCCCCGGGGTACTAGCGGGCGGTGGGGGCACAGATACGCAGTATTTT. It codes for CTSSPGVLAGGGGTDTQYF.